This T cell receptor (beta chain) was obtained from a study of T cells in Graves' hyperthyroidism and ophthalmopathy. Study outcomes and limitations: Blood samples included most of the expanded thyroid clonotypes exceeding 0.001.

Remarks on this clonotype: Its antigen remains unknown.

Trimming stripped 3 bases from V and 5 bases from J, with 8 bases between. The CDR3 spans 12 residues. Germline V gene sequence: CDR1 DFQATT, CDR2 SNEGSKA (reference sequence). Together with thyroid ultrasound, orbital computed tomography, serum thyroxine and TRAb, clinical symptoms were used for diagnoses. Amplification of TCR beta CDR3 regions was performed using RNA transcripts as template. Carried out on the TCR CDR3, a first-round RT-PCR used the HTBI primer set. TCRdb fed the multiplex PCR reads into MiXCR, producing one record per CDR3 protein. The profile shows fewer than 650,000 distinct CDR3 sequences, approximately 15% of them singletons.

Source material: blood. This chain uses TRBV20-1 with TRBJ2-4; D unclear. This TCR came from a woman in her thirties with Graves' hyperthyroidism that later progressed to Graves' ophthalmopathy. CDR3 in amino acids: CSARQDQNIQYF. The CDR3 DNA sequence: TGCAGTGCTAGGCAGGACCAAAACATTCAGTACTTC.